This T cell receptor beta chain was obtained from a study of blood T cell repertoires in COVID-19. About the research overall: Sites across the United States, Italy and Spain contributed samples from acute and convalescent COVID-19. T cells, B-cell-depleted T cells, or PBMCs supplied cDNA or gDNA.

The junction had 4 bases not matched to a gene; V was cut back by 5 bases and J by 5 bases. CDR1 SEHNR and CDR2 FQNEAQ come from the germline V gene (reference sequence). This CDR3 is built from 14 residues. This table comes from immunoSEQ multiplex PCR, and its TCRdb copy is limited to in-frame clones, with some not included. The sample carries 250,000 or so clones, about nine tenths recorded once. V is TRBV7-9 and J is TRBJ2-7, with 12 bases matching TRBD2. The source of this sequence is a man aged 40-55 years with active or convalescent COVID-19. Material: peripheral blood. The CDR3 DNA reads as TGTGCCAGCAGCCCAACTAGCGGGAGGAACGAGCAGTACTTC. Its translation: CASSPTSGRNEQYF.